The present T cell receptor (beta chain) was sequenced within a study of blood T cell repertoires in COVID-19 (dated by TCRdb to about 2020). In terms of the full investigation: Samples covering the acute and convalescent phases of COVID-19 were provided by collaborators in the United States, Italy and Spain. Samples came from the ongoing ImmuneRACE study (first 160 participants) plus 1,254 subjects from 6 global collaborators. The prospective study material was composed of cDNA or gDNA derived from T cells, B-cell-depleted T cells, or PBMCs. Where HLA class I and class II types were available, the types were taken from metadata supplied by the sample provider, not from assay-based typing. Subjects who had been exposed to COVID-19, were actively infected with it, or had recovered from it provided the deeply sampled blood TCRbeta repertoires that made up the dataset. Nearly every sample came with metadata listing a de-identified subject ID, COVID-19 status, age in years and sex. The repertoires were made available in a free public database intended to serve as a resource for research on the immune response to SARS-CoV-2. Study-level results and caveats: How much clinical and demographic metadata was included differed by source and by participant, and the metadata was provided uncurated.

The immunoSEQ Assay, a bias-controlled multiplex PCR, was used to amplify TCRbeta CDR3 regions from genomic DNA. The published analysis was carried out like this. Within the assay, amplification of reference gene primers was used to estimate how many nucleated cells each sample contained. To quantify the absolute abundance of each unique TCRbeta CDR3 rearrangement, sequence reads were collapsed and filtered. For each sample, productive Simpson clonality was calculated by taking the square root of Simpson's diversity index across productive rearrangements. Held by TCRdb, this immuneACCESS table contains in-frame sequences only and omits some clones. Under half of the omission traces to an unresolved V gene where checked; the cause of the rest is unknown. For V, J and clone size, that table is used; D and trimming come from the DNA. The sample table lists 75,000 to 90,000 clones, approximately 86% of them with a count of one. The ten largest make up 4.9% of the sample.

This clone was detected ten times or more. The antigen it recognizes is unknown. Base qualities are not provided; no much larger clone lies one nucleotide away. Whole blood was collected in K2EDTA tubes by collaborating institutions according to the institutions' own protocols. Collaborator samples were shipped for TCRbeta analysis as frozen whole blood, isolated PBMCs, or DNA extracted from either sample type. The sequenced sample was peripheral blood. This TCR was recovered from a man in his forties or fifties with active or convalescent COVID-19.

Here the CDR3 is given as CASSLSQGTEAFF. The base sequence is TGTGCCAGCAGCTTATCACAGGGAACTGAAGCTTTCTTT. The V and J segments used are TRBV5-5 and TRBJ1-1; TRBD1 could be the D gene, as 6 bases match. CDR1 SGHKS and CDR2 YYEKEE were looked up in the germline V gene (reference sequence). The CDR3 holds 13 amino acids from the cysteine to the phenylalanine. Only CDR3 DNA is held: 39 bases, read in frame from base 1. The V end loses 2 bases and the J end loses 5 bases, and a stretch of 10 bases separates them.